Listed below are T cell receptor beta chains from one sample, sequenced in a study of blood T cell repertoires in COVID-19. The data were produced by immunoSEQ multiplex PCR, yet TCRdb's version contains in-frame clones alone and is incomplete. The sample holds just over 35,000 clones, over 75% seen once. The sample taken for sequencing was peripheral blood. The receptors come from a human donor in a cohort sampled during active COVID-19. CDR3s include the opening cysteine and the closing phenylalanine or tryptophan. D genes are given only for firm matches. The size of a clone is reported for some rows only, either as once, few or many, or as a class for expanded clones.

J | V | size | D | DNA | CDR3
TRBJ2-7 | TRBV30 | few | . | TGTGCCTGGAGTGGTAGATCCTACGAGCAGTACTTC | CAWSGRSYEQYF
TRBJ2-5 | TRBV9 | . | TRBD1 | TGTGCCAGCAGCCCCACGGGGACAGTCCGGGTGGAGACCCAGTACTTC | CASSPTGTVRVETQYF
TRBJ1-1 | TRBV7-3 | . | TRBD1 | TGTGCCAGCAGCCTTGGGGACAGGGCTCGTTTCTTT | CASSLGDRARFF
TRBJ2-3 | TRBV7-9 | . | TRBD1 | TGTGCCAGCAGCCCCAGGGGGCTCCGCACAGATACGCAGTATTTT | CASSPRGLRTDTQYF
TRBJ1-1 | TRBV6-6 | . | . | TGTGCCAGCAGTCCACCGACAGGAACCGAAGCTTTCTTT | CASSPPTGTEAFF
TRBJ1-5 | TRBV2 | . | . | TGTGCCAGCAGTGAATGGGGGACACCAGCTAATCAGCCCCAGCATTTT | CASSEWGTPANQPQHF
TRBJ1-1 | TRBV6-5 | few | TRBD1 | TGTGCCAGCACGCGGACAGGGAATCAGAACACTGAAGCTTTCTTT | CASTRTGNQNTEAFF
TRBJ1-5 | TRBV12-3/TRBV12-4 | . | . | TGTGCCAGCAGTTTAGGGCCGGGGCCCCAGCATTTT | CASSLGPGPQHF
TRBJ1-6 | TRBV6-5 | . | . | TGTGCCAGCAGTTGGGCCCCCGGGGGGGCCAATTCACCCCTCCACTTT | CASSWAPGGANSPLHF
TRBJ2-3 | TRBV5-1 | . | TRBD1 | TGCGCCAGCAGCCCGGGACAGGGAGAAGATACGCAGTATTTT | CASSPGQGEDTQYF
TRBJ2-7 | TRBV10-2 | once | . | TGCGCCAGCAGTTCGCTGCCTTATTACAGATCCTCCTACGAGCAGTACTTC | CASSSLPYYRSSYEQYF
TRBJ2-7 | TRBV28 | . | . | TGTGCCAGCAGTATTTGGGGGCTCCTGAACGAGCAGTACTTC | CASSIWGLLNEQYF
TRBJ1-2 | TRBV5-4 | . | . | TGTGCCAGCAGCTTGCGGGGGGGGGAGGAAGACACCTTC | CASSLRGGEEDTF